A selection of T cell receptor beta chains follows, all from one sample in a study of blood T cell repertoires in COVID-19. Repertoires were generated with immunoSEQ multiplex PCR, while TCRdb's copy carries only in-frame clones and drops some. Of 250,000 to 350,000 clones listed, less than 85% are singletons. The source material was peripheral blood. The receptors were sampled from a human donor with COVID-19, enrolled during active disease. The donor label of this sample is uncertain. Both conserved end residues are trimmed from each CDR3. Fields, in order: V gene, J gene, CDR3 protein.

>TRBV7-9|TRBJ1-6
ASTTGGTASPLH
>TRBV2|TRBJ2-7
ASTRDRSSEQY
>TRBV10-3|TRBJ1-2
AISGGDRVGSGYT
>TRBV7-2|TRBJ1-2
ASSLGAQGQCT
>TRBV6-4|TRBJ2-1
ASSSGSSYNEQF
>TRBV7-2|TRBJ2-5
ASSLPSTGGETQY
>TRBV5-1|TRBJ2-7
ASSLERWTGDYEQY
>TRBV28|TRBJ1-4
ASRLGQVNEKLF
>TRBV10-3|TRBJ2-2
AISEKASGELF
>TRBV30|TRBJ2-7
AGTGVSYEQY
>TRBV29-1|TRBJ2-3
SVAGLTDTQY
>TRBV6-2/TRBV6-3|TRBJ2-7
ASSYSEGGAYEQY
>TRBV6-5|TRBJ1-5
ASSYSEGDQPQH
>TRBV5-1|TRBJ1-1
ASSFGQGDTEAF
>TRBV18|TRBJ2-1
ASSRVLAGEGNEQF
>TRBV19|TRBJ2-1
ASSIGRAGGSYNEQF
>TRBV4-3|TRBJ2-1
ASSRDSSYNEQF
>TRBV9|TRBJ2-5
ASSVGLAGGQTQY
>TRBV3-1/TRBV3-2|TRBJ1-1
ASSLESRGTEAF
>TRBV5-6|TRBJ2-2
ASSLAGQGDAGELF
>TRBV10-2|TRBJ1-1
ASRSGGITEAF
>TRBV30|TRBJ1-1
AWTTRGDGTAF
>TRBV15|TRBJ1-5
ATSRDRAGGQPQH
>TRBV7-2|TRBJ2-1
ASSLSGYNEQF
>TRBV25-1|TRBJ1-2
ASQSFGEVYGYT
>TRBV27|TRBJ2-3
ASSLAWATSTDTQY
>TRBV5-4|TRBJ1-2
ASSLAGGQGDGYT
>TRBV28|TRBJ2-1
ASSSPGQPVGEQF
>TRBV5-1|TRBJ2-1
ASSLYGDSYNEQF
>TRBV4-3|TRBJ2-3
ASSQSMDLATDTQY
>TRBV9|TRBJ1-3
ASSVDLGLYDSGNTIY
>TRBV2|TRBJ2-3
ASTEGASPGTDTQY
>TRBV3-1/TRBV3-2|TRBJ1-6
ASSQAYNRGQSPLH
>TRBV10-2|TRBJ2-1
ASRFGAGDGNEQF
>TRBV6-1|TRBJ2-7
ASSEFHYEQY
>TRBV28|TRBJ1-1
ASTSLGAGNTEAF
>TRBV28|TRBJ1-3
ASSFSSSGNTIY
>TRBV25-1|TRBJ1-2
ASAKQGSNYGYT
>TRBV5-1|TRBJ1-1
ASRPDIGPRGAF
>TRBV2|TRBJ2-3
ASRRLAGGGTDTQY
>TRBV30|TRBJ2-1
AWIRGTPYNEQF
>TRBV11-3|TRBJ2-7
ASSLARDRVF
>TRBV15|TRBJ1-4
ATRDRGANEKLF
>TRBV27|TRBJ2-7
ATSPRRGNEQY
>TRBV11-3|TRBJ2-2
ASTPGGGDPTGELF
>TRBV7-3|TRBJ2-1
ASSPSGPYNEQF
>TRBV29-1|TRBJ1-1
SVGRDRDTEAF
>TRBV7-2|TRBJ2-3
ASSPRTSAIDTQY
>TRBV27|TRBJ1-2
ASRGTGNYGYT